This T cell receptor beta chain is drawn from a study of spatial heterogeneity in lung cancer. This clonotype is medium-sized within its sample. Time point specified: sample taken at primary tumor resection. The study sequenced unsorted whole RNA from tumor, nontumor lung or frozen PBMC. The donors were 72 patients with non-small cell lung cancer that was early-stage and untreated. Carried by each TCR cDNA molecule was a unique molecular identifier. One entry per CDR3 protein results from TCRdb running MiXCR on the 5' RACE reads. The sample contains roughly 11,000 distinct CDR3 sequences, roughly 4.3% of which appear only once. V dropped 7 bases and J dropped 2; count of bases not matched to a gene: 6. Germline-derived CDR1 and CDR2 are SEHNR and FQNEAQ (reference sequence). This CDR3 region has 15 residues.

This chain joins TRBV7-9 and TRBJ2-2; 8 nucleotides align to TRBD1. The receptor comes from a male donor with early-stage non-small cell lung cancer. The sequencing here drew on normal lung tissue next to the tumor, taken at surgery. CDR3 in amino acids: CASTPGQVNTGELFF. The DNA for the CDR3 is TGTGCCAGCACCCCGGGACAGGTTAACACCGGGGAGCTGTTTTTT.